Listed below are T cell receptor beta chains from one sample, sequenced in a study of cytomegalovirus exposure and HLA in healthy donors. TCRdb keeps only in-frame clones here, not all; method: immunoSEQ multiplex PCR. Of about 130,000 clones listed, around 80% are singletons. Sequencing used PBMCs. The receptors originated from a woman between 40 and 55 years old in good health and CMV-seronegative. CDR3s include the opening cysteine and the closing phenylalanine or tryptophan. A D gene is named only where the DNA matches it firmly.

TRBV5-4	TRBJ1-1	.	CASSLNSMEGRNTEAFF
TRBV2	TRBJ1-3	.	CASTQGPSGNTIYF
TRBV28	TRBJ2-5	TRBD2	CASSRAGVRETQYF
TRBV10-3	TRBJ2-7	.	CAISEVGDEQYF
TRBV6-5	TRBJ2-1	TRBD1	CASRSDRGEQFF
TRBV29-1	TRBJ1-2	.	CSVTGGNDYGYTF
TRBV5-6	TRBJ2-1	.	CATSPGLGSYNEQFF
TRBV6-5	TRBJ1-2	.	CASSYSGSRGYGYTF
TRBV7-2	TRBJ2-5	.	CASSPQGGAQETQYF
TRBV27	TRBJ1-1	TRBD1	CASSTARTGLAEAFF
TRBV28	TRBJ1-5	.	CASCIVGRNQPQHF
TRBV5-1	TRBJ2-7	.	CASSLLGDTAVYEQYF
TRBV15	TRBJ2-2	.	CATSREQGYGELFF
TRBV6-1	TRBJ1-5	.	CASSDPGHFNQPQHF
TRBV27	TRBJ1-4	.	CASSSQGSSEKLFF
TRBV7-9	TRBJ1-2	.	CASSLETGLPTGYTF
TRBV4-1	TRBJ1-5	.	CASSQERHNQPQHF
TRBV15	TRBJ1-4	.	CATSRDGAKDEKLFF
TRBV5-1	TRBJ2-1	TRBD2	CASRRLAGETDEQFF
TRBV5-6	TRBJ1-2	TRBD1	CASSAWTGDYGYTF
TRBV5-4	TRBJ2-7	.	CASSLGSAGLSYEQYF
TRBV7-2	TRBJ1-6	.	CASSLTVDNSPLHF
TRBV19	TRBJ1-1	.	CASSIRQGGGEAFF
TRBV7-7	TRBJ1-1	.	CASSQDRNTEAFF
TRBV4-3	TRBJ2-3	TRBD2	CASSQRLAGGGDTQYF
TRBV9	TRBJ2-5	TRBD2	CASSPGLASETQYF
TRBV5-1	TRBJ2-3	TRBD2	CASSLWTSGKVSDTQYF
TRBV4-2	TRBJ2-3	TRBD2	CASSPRGGRGEYTDTQYF
TRBV29-1	TRBJ1-2	TRBD1	CSVVDRLNGYTF
TRBV10-3	TRBJ1-6	.	CAISDPETAPLHF
TRBV28	TRBJ2-7	.	CASSFSGSGSYEQYF
TRBV6-1	TRBJ1-1	.	CASRAFGGSNTEAFF
TRBV4-2	TRBJ2-5	.	CASSQEMNPKETQYF
TRBV5-4	TRBJ2-1	.	CASLRRDYNEQFF
TRBV7-2	TRBJ2-3	TRBD2	CASSLSPSGGDTQYF
TRBV27	TRBJ2-7	TRBD2	CASSQGLAGGTYEQYF
TRBV4-2	TRBJ2-7	.	CASSPELQGRLNEQYF
TRBV7-2	TRBJ2-7	.	CASSLGQQMEIYEQYF
TRBV19	TRBJ1-5	TRBD1	CASSIGQGGNQPQHF
TRBV7-2	TRBJ2-3	TRBD2	CASSLAGRTDTQYF
TRBV28	TRBJ1-5	.	CASSSYGVAYSNQPQHF
TRBV27	TRBJ1-4	TRBD1	CASKTGGTNEKLFF
TRBV2	TRBJ2-2	TRBD2	CASGAGGAGTGELFF
TRBV6-5	TRBJ1-2	.	CASSYSSGAGGYTF
TRBV28	TRBJ1-1	.	CASITRANTEAFF
TRBV5-6	TRBJ2-7	TRBD1	CASSHGTAQYF
TRBV27	TRBJ1-1	.	CASLPLGVNTEAFF
TRBV5-3	TRBJ2-3	TRBD2	CARSMPEKRDLSITDTQYF
TRBV11-2	TRBJ1-1	.	CASSPRSGFNTEAFF
TRBV7-6	TRBJ2-3	.	CASSSYSGPKGDTQYF
TRBV28	TRBJ1-1	TRBD1	CASRLTGGTEAFF
TRBV6-6	TRBJ2-3	.	CASTGFTDTQYF
TRBV19	TRBJ1-1	.	CASSEVMNTEAFF
TRBV5-5	TRBJ2-3	.	CASSLMAYSDTQYF
TRBV6-1	TRBJ2-1	.	CASSENVVASGEQFF
TRBV29-1	TRBJ1-1	TRBD1	CSLWTGGGTEAFF
TRBV19	TRBJ2-5	TRBD2	CASSIIPGGPETQYF